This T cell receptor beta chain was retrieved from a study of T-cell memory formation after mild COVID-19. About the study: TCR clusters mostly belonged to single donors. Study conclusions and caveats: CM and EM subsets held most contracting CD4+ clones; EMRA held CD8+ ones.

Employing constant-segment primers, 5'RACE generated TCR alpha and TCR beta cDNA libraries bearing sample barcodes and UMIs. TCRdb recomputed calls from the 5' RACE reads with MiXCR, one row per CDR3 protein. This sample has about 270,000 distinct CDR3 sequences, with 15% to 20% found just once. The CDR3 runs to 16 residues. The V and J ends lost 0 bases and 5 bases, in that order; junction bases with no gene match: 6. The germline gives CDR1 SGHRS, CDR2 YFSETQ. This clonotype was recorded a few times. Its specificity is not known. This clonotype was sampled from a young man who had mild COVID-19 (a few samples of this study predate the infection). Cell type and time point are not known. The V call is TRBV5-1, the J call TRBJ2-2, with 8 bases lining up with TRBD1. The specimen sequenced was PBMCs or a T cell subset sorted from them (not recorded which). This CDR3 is CASSLGQGALTGELFF. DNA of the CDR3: TGCGCCAGCAGCTTGGGTCAGGGGGCCTTAACCGGGGAGCTGTTTTTT.